The sequence of this T cell receptor (beta chain) was determined in a study of control samples from healthy donors and cancer patients. The CDR3 has 12 residues. Trimming pared 4 bases from V and 8 bases from J, leaving 11 bases between. Germline loops: CDR1 SGHAT, CDR2 FQNNGV. Only in-frame clones appear in the TCRdb table, and some are missing; sequencing was by immunoSEQ multiplex PCR. The repertoire holds roughly 370,000 clones, with 90% as singletons. The gene calls are TRBV11-2 and TRBJ1-2; D is perhaps TRBD1 (6 bases). This clonotype originated in a man aged 35-49 years with head and neck cancer. The sequencing sample was made of PBMCs. CDR3 residues: CASSSQGLGYTF. CDR3 in DNA: TGTGCCAGCAGCTCACAGGGATTAGGCTACACCTTC.